A selection of T cell receptor beta chains follows, all from one sample in a study of identical twins. MiXCR was run by TCRdb on the 5' RACE reads, yielding one entry per CDR3 protein. The table has some 760,000 distinct CDR3 sequences, around a sixth seen once. The same sample was also studied in work on T cells expressing NK-cell markers.

The sample taken for sequencing was PBMCs. The receptors stem from a woman between 18 and 29 years old in good health. The CDR3 runs from the conserved cysteine through the conserved F or W. The D gene is left open where the match is weak. Only some rows state a clone size, as once, few, many or a class for expanded clones.

CDR3: CASSQSQGADTQYF; DNA: TGTGCCAGCAGCCAATCTCAGGGCGCAGATACGCAGTATTTT; V: TRBV3-1; size: few; D: .; J: TRBJ2-3
CDR3: CASSAGQGGLETQYF; DNA: TGTGCCAGCAGTGCGGGACAGGGAGGCCTGGAGACCCAGTACTTC; V: TRBV2; size: many; D: TRBD1; J: TRBJ2-5
CDR3: CASTPPWLDRPYEQYF; DNA: TGTGCCAGCACCCCTCCATGGCTGGACAGACCCTACGAGCAGTACTTC; V: TRBV12-3/TRBV12-4; size: few; D: .; J: TRBJ2-7
CDR3: CSARLLIGAPQSNYGYTF; DNA: TGCAGTGCTAGATTACTGATCGGGGCCCCACAGTCTAACTATGGCTACACCTTC; V: TRBV20-1; size: .; D: .; J: TRBJ1-2
CDR3: CASSLGVGVYEQYF; DNA: TGTGCCAGCAGCTTGGGTGTGGGTGTCTACGAGCAGTACTTC; V: TRBV5-8; size: .; D: .; J: TRBJ2-7
CDR3: CASSPVGTEAFF; DNA: TGTGCCAGCAGCCCCGTGGGAACTGAAGCTTTCTTT; V: TRBV7-9; size: many; D: .; J: TRBJ1-1
CDR3: CASRQGSAGANVLTF; DNA: TGTGCCAGCCGACAGGGGAGTGCTGGGGCCAACGTCCTGACTTTC; V: TRBV28; size: .; D: TRBD1; J: TRBJ2-6
CDR3: CSARGSAVLHEQFF; DNA: TGCAGTGCTAGGGGTAGCGCCGTACTCCATGAGCAGTTCTTC; V: TRBV20-1; size: .; D: .; J: TRBJ2-1
CDR3: CASSNTRTSGGLYNEQFF; DNA: TGTGCCAGCAGCAATACCCGGACTAGCGGGGGGCTGTACAATGAGCAGTTCTTC; V: TRBV6-1; size: few; D: TRBD2; J: TRBJ2-1
CDR3: CSVSPGTSGKGTQYF; DNA: TGCAGTGTATCTCCCGGGACTAGCGGGAAGGGGACCCAGTACTTC; V: TRBV20-1; size: few; D: TRBD2; J: TRBJ2-5
CDR3: CASSQASYVSGNTIYF; DNA: TGTGCCAGCAGCCAAGCCTCTTACGTCTCTGGAAACACCATATATTTT; V: TRBV4-2; size: .; D: .; J: TRBJ1-3
CDR3: CSASADADTQYF; DNA: TGCAGTGCTAGCGCAGACGCAGATACGCAGTATTTT; V: TRBV20-1; size: few; D: .; J: TRBJ2-3
CDR3: CSVEDAGQGDRGDTQYF; DNA: TGCAGCGTTGAAGATGCGGGACAGGGAGATCGGGGAGATACGCAGTATTTT; V: TRBV29-1; size: .; D: TRBD1; J: TRBJ2-3
CDR3: CASSPLSGDPYNEQFF; DNA: TGTGCCAGCAGTCCTCTCAGCGGGGACCCCTACAATGAGCAGTTCTTC; V: TRBV12-3/TRBV12-4; size: many; D: TRBD2; J: TRBJ2-1
CDR3: CASSYRASGTEQYF; DNA: TGTGCCAGCAGTTACCGCGCTAGCGGGACAGAGCAGTACTTC; V: TRBV6-5; size: .; D: TRBD2; J: TRBJ2-7
CDR3: CASSLSRSWTQETQYF; DNA: TGTGCCAGCAGCTTGTCACGATCCTGGACGCAAGAGACCCAGTACTTC; V: TRBV7-2; size: .; D: .; J: TRBJ2-5